This T cell receptor beta chain was profiled in a study of post-analysis software for immune sequencing data. Included in the TCR beta cDNA libraries were unique molecular identifiers. TCRdb ran MiXCR on the PCR reads and lists one entry per CDR3 protein. The table shows some 890,000 distinct CDR3 sequences, with around 53% occurring only once. The CDR3 loop spans 15 amino acids. CDR1 and CDR2 (germline): MGHRA, YSYEKL. The J segment lost 3 bases and the V segment lost 1 base, leaving 6 bases of the junction unmatched. About this clonotype: The antigen remains undetermined.

Overall study findings and caveats: Elevated frequency relative to controls characterized four or five TRBV segments in patients, TRBV5-6, TRBV5-1 and TRBV20-1 among them. Normalized Chao1 diversity was significantly lower in multiple sclerosis patients than in controls.

J is TRBJ2-7 and V is TRBV4-1; 7 bases align to TRBD1. Material: blood. The source of this sequence is a girl under 18 with multiple sclerosis. The CDR3 sequence is CASSQVKGGDYEQYF. DNA for the CDR3: TGCGCCAGCAGCCAAGTTAAAGGGGGCGACTACGAGCAGTACTTC.